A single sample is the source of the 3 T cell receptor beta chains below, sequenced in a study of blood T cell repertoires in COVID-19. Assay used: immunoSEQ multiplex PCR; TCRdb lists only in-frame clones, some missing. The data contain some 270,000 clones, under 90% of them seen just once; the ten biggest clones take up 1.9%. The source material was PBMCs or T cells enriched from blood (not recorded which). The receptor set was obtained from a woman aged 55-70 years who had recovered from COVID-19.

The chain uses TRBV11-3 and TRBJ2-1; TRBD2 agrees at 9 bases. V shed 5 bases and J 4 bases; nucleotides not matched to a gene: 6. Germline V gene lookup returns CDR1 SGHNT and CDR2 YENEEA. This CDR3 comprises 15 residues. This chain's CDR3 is CASSTRAGGYNEQFF. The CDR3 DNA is TGTGCCAGCAGCACCCGAGCGGGGGGATACAATGAGCAGTTCTTC. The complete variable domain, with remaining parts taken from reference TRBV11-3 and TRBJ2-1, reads EAGVVQSPRYKIIEKKQPVAFWCNPISGHNTLYWYLQNLGQGPELLIRYENEEAVDDSQLPKDRFSAERLKGVDSTLKIQPAELGDSAVYLCASSTRAGGYNEQFFGPGTRLTVL.

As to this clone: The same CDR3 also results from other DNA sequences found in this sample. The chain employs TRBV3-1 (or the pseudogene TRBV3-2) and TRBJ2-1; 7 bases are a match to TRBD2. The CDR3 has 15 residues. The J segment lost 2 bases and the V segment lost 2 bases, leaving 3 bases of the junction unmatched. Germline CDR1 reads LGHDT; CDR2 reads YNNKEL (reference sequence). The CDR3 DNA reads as TGTGCCAGCAGCCAATCTAGCGGTACCTACAATGAGCAGTTCTTC. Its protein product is CASSQSSGTYNEQFF.

CDR3 DNA: TGTGCCACCAGCAGGTTCACAGGGATCGATGAAAAACTGTTTTTT. Amino acids: CATSRFTGIDEKLFF. The chain employs TRBV15 and TRBJ1-4; tentative D call: TRBD1 (6 bases). V was shortened by 3 bases and J by 6 bases, with 14 bases between the two germline ends. The CDR3 is 15 amino acids. The V gene's germline CDR1 is LNHNV and CDR2 YYDKDF (reference sequence).